Reported below is one TCR beta chain. Its cognate antigen is unknown. The data were taken from a study of blood T cells in healthy people across ages. Study-wide results and limits: More naive CD4+ cells and higher diversity marked long-lived donors relative to aged donors.

Germline CDR1 is MNHEY and CDR2 is SVGEGT. CDR3 size: 15 residues. With a J-beta primer mix and a sample-barcoded 5' primer, a second PCR ran about 7 to 12 cycles. All samples gave at least 2.5 million CDR3-containing paired-end reads. TCRdb re-called the 5' RACE reads with MiXCR, one entry per CDR3 protein. The table has about 2 million distinct CDR3 sequences, roughly 49% seen once. Per sample, extraction of total RNA gave at least 5.5 micrograms in every case. The sample consisted of blood. The chain has TRBV6-2 or TRBV6-3 and TRBJ2-7, with TRBD1 matching 9 bases. The J call is doubtful: the DNA matches TRBJ2-5 better. The sequence derives from a woman aged 40-49 years in good health. CDR3 DNA sequence: TGTGCCAGCAGCTACCCCTTGGACAGGGGAGAGACCCAGTACTTC. It codes for CASSYPLDRGETQYF.